This T cell receptor (beta chain) was captured by sequencing in a study of CD8 T cells in ankylosing spondylitis. The table lists this clonotype with many counts. No antigen is known for it. Study findings and constraints: Seemingly characteristic of ankylosing spondylitis blood was a TCR beta motif consisting of 7 or 8 highly homologous variants. The clones that were linked to disease were reported to be significantly enriched in matched synovial fluid samples from ankylosing spondylitis patients.

Germline CDR1 MDHEN, CDR2 SYDVKM. Trimming took 7 bases from V and 1 from J; bases not matched to a gene: 4. The CDR3 loop spans 14 amino acids. Quantitative 5'-RACE with molecular barcodes generated TCR beta libraries. Each CDR3 protein is one row after TCRdb ran MiXCR on the 5' RACE reads. Of 30,000 to 45,000 distinct CDR3 sequences listed, 5.5% to 7.5% are singletons. This TCR derives from a male donor with ankylosing spondylitis or in good health (not recorded which). The chain joins TRBV28 to TRBJ2-3; TRBD2 agrees at 8 bases. The sequencing sample was made of blood, either unsorted or a sorted T cell fraction (not recorded which). CDR3 bases: TGTGCCAGCACTCAACTAGCGGGCACAGATACGCAGTATTTT. This codes for CASTQLAGTDTQYF.